This TCR beta chain was observed in a study of cytomegalovirus exposure and HLA in healthy donors. Study-wide context: Membership in the Caucasian-associated ancestry cluster was found for 75% to 85% of almost 400 genotyped donors.

The PCR made use of 60 Vbeta and 13 Jbeta primers. Profiled with immunoSEQ multiplex PCR; TCRdb holds only in-frame clones, not every one. The profile shows 100,000 to 150,000 clones, about 71% of them singletons. A word on this clone: Its antigen is currently unknown.

Regarding the study as a whole: Highest at DRB1 and lowest at HLA-C, TCR association rates differed among HLA loci in a later analysis. When a later analysis was performed, an Asian-associated ancestry cluster reportedly had fewer N-insertions than the 666-donor mean. Roughly uniform depth of sequencing across donors was assumed in presence/absence analyses.

Germline V gene lookup returns CDR1 SGHTA and CDR2 FQGTGA. The V end was cut by 4 bases, the J end by 2 bases, with 11 bases between. This CDR3 spans 14 amino acids. The receptor was derived from a woman aged 50 to 60 in good health and CMV-seronegative. Source material: PBMCs. The chain couples TRBV7-3 to TRBJ1-1; unclear D gene. The CDR3 reads CASSSMPGNTEAFF. CDR3 bases: TGTGCCAGCAGCTCTATGCCGGGTAACACTGAAGCTTTCTTT.